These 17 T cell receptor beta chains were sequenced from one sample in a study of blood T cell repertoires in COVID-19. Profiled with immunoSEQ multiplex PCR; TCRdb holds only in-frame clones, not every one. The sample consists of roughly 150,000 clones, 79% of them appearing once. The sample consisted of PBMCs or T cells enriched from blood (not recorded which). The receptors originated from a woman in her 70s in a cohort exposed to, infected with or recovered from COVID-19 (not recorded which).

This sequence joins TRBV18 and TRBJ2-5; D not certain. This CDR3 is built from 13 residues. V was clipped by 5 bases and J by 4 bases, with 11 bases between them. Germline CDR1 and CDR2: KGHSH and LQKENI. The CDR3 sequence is CASSWAQGETQYF. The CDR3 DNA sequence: TGTGCCAGCTCATGGGCCCAAGGAGAGACCCAGTACTTC.

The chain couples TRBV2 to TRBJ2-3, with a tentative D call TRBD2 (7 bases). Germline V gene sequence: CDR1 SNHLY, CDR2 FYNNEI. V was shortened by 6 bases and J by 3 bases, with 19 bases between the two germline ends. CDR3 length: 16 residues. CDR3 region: CASSAWGRERTDTQYF. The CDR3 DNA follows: TGTGCCAGCAGCGCCTGGGGGCGGGAGAGGACAGATACGCAGTATTTT.

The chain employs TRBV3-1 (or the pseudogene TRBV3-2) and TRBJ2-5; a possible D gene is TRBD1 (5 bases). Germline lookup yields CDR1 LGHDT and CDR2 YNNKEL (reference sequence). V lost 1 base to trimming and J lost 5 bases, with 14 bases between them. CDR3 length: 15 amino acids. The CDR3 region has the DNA TGTGCCAGCAGCCAAGGGCCAGGGTCGAAGGAGACCCAGTACTTC. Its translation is CASSQGPGSKETQYF.

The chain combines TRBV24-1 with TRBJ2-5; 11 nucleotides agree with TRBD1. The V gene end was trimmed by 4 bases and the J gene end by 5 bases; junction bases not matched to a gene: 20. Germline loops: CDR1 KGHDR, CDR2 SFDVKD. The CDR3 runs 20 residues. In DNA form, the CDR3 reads TGTGCCACCAGTGACCCAACAGGGACAGGGGGAATAGGTCGTAGGGAGACCCAGTACTTC. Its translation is CATSDPTGTGGIGRRETQYF.

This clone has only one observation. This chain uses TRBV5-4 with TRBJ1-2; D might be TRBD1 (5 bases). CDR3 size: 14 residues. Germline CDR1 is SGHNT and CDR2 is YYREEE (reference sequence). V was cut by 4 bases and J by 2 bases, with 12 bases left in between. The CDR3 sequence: CASSTRAGNYGYTF. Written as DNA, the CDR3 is TGTGCCAGCAGCACCCGGGCAGGGAACTATGGCTACACCTTC.

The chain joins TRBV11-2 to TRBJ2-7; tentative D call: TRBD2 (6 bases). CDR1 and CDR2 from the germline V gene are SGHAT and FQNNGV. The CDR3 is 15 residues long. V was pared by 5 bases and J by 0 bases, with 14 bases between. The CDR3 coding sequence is TGTGCCAGCAGCATTACGGGACTTTACTCCTACGAGCAGTACTTC. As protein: CASSITGLYSYEQYF.

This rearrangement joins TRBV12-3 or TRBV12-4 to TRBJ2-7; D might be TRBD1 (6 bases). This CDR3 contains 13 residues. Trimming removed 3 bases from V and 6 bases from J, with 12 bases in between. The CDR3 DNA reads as TGTGCCAGCAGTTTTCAGGGGCCAGGCGAGCAGTACTTC. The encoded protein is CASSFQGPGEQYF.

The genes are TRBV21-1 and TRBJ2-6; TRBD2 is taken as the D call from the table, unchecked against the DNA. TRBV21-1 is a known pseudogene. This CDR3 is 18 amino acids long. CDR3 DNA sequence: TGTGCCAGCAGCAAAGGTCGGGGGGCGCATTCAGGGGCCAACGTCCTGACTTTC. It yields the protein CASSKGRGAHSGANVLTF.

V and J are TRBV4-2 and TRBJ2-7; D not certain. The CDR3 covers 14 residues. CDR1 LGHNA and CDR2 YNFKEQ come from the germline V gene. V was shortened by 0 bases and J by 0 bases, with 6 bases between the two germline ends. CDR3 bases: TGTGCCAGCAGCCAAGAGTATTTCTCCTACGAGCAGTACTTC. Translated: CASSQEYFSYEQYF.

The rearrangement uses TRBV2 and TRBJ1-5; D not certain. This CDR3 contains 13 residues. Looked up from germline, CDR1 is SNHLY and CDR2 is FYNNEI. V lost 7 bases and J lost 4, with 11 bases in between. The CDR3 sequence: CASNGRGNQPQHF. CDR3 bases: TGTGCCAGCAACGGGCGAGGGAATCAGCCCCAGCATTTT.

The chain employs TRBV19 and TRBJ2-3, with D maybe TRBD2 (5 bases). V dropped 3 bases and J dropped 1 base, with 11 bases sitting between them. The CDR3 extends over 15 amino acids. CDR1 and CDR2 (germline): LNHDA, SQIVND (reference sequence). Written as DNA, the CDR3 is TGTGCCAGTAGTATTAGTAGCGCCGGCACAGATACGCAGTATTTT. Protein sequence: CASSISSAGTDTQYF.

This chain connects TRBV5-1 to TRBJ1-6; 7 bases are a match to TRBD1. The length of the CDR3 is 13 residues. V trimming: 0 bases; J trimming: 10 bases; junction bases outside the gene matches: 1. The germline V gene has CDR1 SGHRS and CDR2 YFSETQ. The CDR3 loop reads CASSLEQGSPLHF. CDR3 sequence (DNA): TGCGCCAGCAGCTTGGAACAGGGGTCACCCCTCCACTTT.

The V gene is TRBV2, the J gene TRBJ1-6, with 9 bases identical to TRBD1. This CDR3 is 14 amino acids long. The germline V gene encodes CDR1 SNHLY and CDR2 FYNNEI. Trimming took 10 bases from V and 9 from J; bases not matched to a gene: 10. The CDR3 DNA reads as TGTGCCACTGCGACGACAGGGGGAAGTTCACCCCTCCACTTT. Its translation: CATATTGGSSPLHF.

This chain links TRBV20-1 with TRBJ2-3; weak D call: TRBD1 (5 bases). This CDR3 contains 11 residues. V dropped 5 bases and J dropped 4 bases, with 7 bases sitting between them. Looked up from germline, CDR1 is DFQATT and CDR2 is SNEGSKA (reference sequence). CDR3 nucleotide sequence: TGCAGTGCTGGACACCCAGATACGCAGTATTTT. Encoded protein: CSAGHPDTQYF.

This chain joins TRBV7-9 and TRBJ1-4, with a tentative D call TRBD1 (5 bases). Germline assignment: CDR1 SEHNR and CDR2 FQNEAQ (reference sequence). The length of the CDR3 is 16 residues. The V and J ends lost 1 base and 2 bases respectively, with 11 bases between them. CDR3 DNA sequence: TGTGCCAGCAGCTTAGGGTCAGGGTGGACTAATGAAAAACTGTTTTTT. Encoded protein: CASSLGSGWTNEKLFF.

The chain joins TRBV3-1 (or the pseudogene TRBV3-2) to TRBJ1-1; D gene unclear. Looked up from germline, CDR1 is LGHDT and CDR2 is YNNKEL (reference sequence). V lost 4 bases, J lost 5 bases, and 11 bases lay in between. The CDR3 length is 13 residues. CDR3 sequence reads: CASSRRRETEAFF. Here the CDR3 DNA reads TGTGCCAGCAGCCGGAGGAGGGAGACTGAAGCTTTCTTT.

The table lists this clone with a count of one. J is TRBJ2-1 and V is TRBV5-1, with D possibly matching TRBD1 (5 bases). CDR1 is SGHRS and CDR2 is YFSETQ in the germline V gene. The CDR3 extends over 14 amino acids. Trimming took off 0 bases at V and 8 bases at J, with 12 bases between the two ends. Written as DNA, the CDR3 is TGCGCCAGCAGCTTGGCGTCAGGGTGGGATGAGCAGTTCTTC. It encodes CASSLASGWDEQFF.